These 9 T cell receptor beta chains were sequenced from one sample in a study of T cell changes during pregnancy in multiple sclerosis. Here immunoSEQ multiplex PCR was the method, and the copy in TCRdb shows in-frame clones only, minus some. The sample yields roughly 68,000 clones, 92% seen once. Sequenced material: peripheral blood, taken in the second trimester of pregnancy. These receptors all stem from a female donor in good health, enrolled as a control in a pregnancy study.

V usage is TRBV6-5 and J usage is TRBJ1-1; possible D gene TRBD1, 5 bases. V was pared by 6 bases and J by 1 base, with 15 bases between. The CDR3 extends over 15 amino acids. Germline CDR1 reads MNHEY; CDR2 reads SVGAGI. The chain's CDR3 is CASRRGKGRNTEAFF. The CDR3, as DNA: TGTGCCAGCAGACGGGGGAAGGGCAGGAACACTGAAGCTTTCTTT.

The chain recombines TRBV27 with TRBJ2-7, with D possibly being TRBD1 (6 bases). Trimming removed 3 bases from V and 2 bases from J, with 11 bases in between. The CDR3 is 14 residues long. Germline V CDR1 and CDR2: MNHEY, SMNVEV (reference sequence). DNA for the CDR3: TGTGCCAGCAGTTTTGGACAGCTAACCTACGAGCAGTACTTC. This gives the protein CASSFGQLTYEQYF.

The chain links TRBV5-1 to TRBJ2-3; 9 positions match TRBD2. There are 16 residues in the CDR3. Trimming at V came to 4 bases and at J to 6 bases, leaving 12 bases not matched to a gene. CDR1 SGHRS and CDR2 YFSETQ come from the germline V gene. CDR3 coding DNA: TGCGCCAGCAGCCCCGGAACGAGCGGGAGGACGGATACGCAGTATTTT. It is translated as CASSPGTSGRTDTQYF.

CDR3 region: CASSAEAPSNQPQHF. CDR3 sequence (DNA): TGTGCCAGCAGCGCCGAAGCCCCGAGCAATCAGCCCCAGCATTTT. The genes are TRBV2 and TRBJ1-5; no firm D call. The CDR3 totals 15 residues. Trimming took off 6 bases at V and 1 base at J, with 13 bases between the two ends. Germline V lookup: CDR1 SNHLY, CDR2 FYNNEI.

The chain couples TRBV19 to TRBJ1-5, with 9 nucleotides matching TRBD1. V lost 5 bases, J lost 0 bases, and 11 bases stayed unmatched. CDR1 is LNHDA and CDR2 is SQIVND in the germline V gene (reference sequence). This CDR3 has 18 amino acids. Here the CDR3 DNA reads TGTGCCAGTAGTCCCCACCGGGACAGGGATAATAGCAATCAGCCCCAGCATTTT. It is translated as CASSPHRDRDNSNQPQHF.

The rearrangement joins TRBV6-1 to TRBJ2-3; 7 nucleotides match TRBD2. Germline V gene lookup returns CDR1 MNHNS and CDR2 SASEGT. Trimming removed 7 bases from V and 1 base from J; junction bases left unmatched: 5. This CDR3 contains 14 residues. CDR3 sequence reads: CASNMAGGTDTQYF. The CDR3 DNA reads as TGTGCCAGCAATATGGCGGGGGGCACAGATACGCAGTATTTT.

This sequence joins TRBV5-1 and TRBJ2-3; TRBD2 agrees at 8 bases. With V trimmed by 4 bases and J by 0 bases, 1 base remained unmatched. The CDR3 is made up of 14 amino acids. CDR1 and CDR2 (germline): SGHRS, YFSETQ. Here the CDR3 reads CASSPSGSTDTQYF. The CDR3 DNA follows: TGCGCCAGCAGCCCTAGCGGGAGCACAGATACGCAGTATTTT.

The chain links TRBV7-9 to TRBJ2-1; 7 positions agree with TRBD1. Germline assignment: CDR1 SEHNR and CDR2 FQNEAQ (reference sequence). J gave up 6 bases and V 2 bases, and 10 bases lay outside the gene matches. This CDR3 has 16 residues. The CDR3 spells CASSLYPTGPSNEQFF. The CDR3 DNA sequence: TGTGCCAGCAGCTTATACCCGACAGGGCCAAGCAATGAGCAGTTCTTC. The whole variable domain, remainder taken from reference TRBV7-9 and TRBJ2-1, is DTGVSQNPRHKITKRGQNVTFRCDPISEHNRLYWYRQTLGQGPEFLTYFQNEAQLEKSRLLSDRFSAERPKGSFSTLEIQRTEQGDSAMYLCASSLYPTGPSNEQFFGPGTRLTVL.

The chain recombines TRBV27 with TRBJ1-4; 11 nucleotides align to TRBD1. This CDR3 has 15 residues. Germline V CDR1 and CDR2: MNHEY, SMNVEV (reference sequence). Losses at the gene ends were 4 bases for V and 7 bases for J; bases not matched to a gene: 5. The CDR3 DNA sequence: TGTGCCAGCAGTTCCGGGACAGGGGGGGGTGAAAAACTGTTTTTT. It codes for CASSSGTGGGEKLFF.